This TCR beta chain appears in the sequencing data of a study of metastatic and nonmetastatic thyroid tumors. Study overall: The study looked at repertoires side by side in blood and in tumor or nodule tissue from malignant and benign thyroid patients.

Study-wide findings and caveats: Within blood and tumor, benign nodules reportedly had significantly lower TCR beta diversity than malignant thyroid tumors did.

The J segment lost 1 base and the V segment lost 5 bases, leaving 14 bases of the junction unmatched. Germline loops: CDR1 GTSNPN, CDR2 SVGIG (reference sequence). The CDR3 sequence is 17 residues long. In the case of this clone: Its antigen is unknown.

Every patient underwent thyroid surgery untreated. Authors' methods: The distant-metastasis classifier for papillary thyroid cancer was built from CDR3 differences across clinicopathological groups. With MiXCR, TCRdb called clones anew from the PCR reads. It is TCRdb's table, rather than the study itself, that gives the V and J calls and clone size. Counted here are approximately 90,000 clones, more than 9.5% occurring once; the ten biggest clones make up roughly 10%. The sequence came from a female donor with papillary thyroid cancer or a benign thyroid nodule (not recorded which). Some clones in this sample may be carry-over from other donors' samples. The sample comprised blood. The V and J genes are TRBV30 and TRBJ2-7, with 10 nucleotides matching TRBD2. The CDR3 nucleotides are TGTGCCTGGGGAAACATCCATCAGCGGGAGGGTTCCTACGAGCAGTACTTC. As protein: CAWGNIHQREGSYEQYF.